The clone carrying this T cell receptor beta chain occurred a few times. Its antigen is undetermined. This sample is drawn from a study of blood T cells in healthy people across ages. Study conclusions and caveats: Comparison with aged donors showed that long-lived donors had more naive CD4+ cells and higher diversity.

Next came a second PCR, run for roughly 6 to 11 cycles, which used a sample-barcoded 5' primer along with a J-beta primer mix. Every sample produced at least 2.5 million CDR3-containing paired-end reads. One entry per CDR3 protein results from TCRdb running MiXCR on the 5' RACE reads. The repertoire holds 1 million or so distinct CDR3 sequences, with 40% to 50% as singletons. Peripheral blood was drawn, roughly 10 milliliters per donor. Total RNA, at least 6 micrograms per sample, was extracted from PBMCs. J was trimmed by 6 bases and V by 4 bases; bases with no gene match: 9. CDR1 is MNHNS and CDR2 is SASEGT in the germline V gene. The CDR3 spans 15 residues.

This chain uses TRBV6-1 with TRBJ2-3; 8 nucleotides line up with TRBD1. The source of this sequence is a woman aged 55 to 70 in good health. Sequenced sample: blood. The CDR3 DNA sequence: TGTGCCAGCAGTGGATCAGGGGGCGCTTCGGATACGCAGTATTTT. Amino acids: CASSGSGGASDTQYF.